Each of the 25 T cell receptor beta chains below was sequenced from the same sample in a study of persistence of HIV-infected CD4 T cells. The stimulus was lysate of CMV-infected fibroblasts, approximately 9.7 ug/mL. CD40L-negative CD69-negative CD45RO-high memory CD4+ T cells were sorted as populations depleted of antigen-responding cells. No antigen has been assigned to these receptors. Sequencing used immunoSEQ version 4 in survey mode. The assay was immunoSEQ multiplex PCR, and TCRdb's table has in-frame clones only and misses some. The table records some 48,000 clones, around 75% of them present only once. The sample in question was CD4+ T cells sorted from PBMCs after approximately 20-hour stimulation, obtained from a patient who received antiretroviral therapy. These receptors were obtained from an adult man with HIV who was CMV-seropositive.

The chain has TRBV7-8 and TRBJ2-1; D is ambiguous. The germline CDR1 and CDR2 sequences are SGHVS and FQNEAQ. V lost 4 bases and J 0 bases, leaving 7 bases between the germline ends. The CDR3 is made up of 14 amino acids. This CDR3 is CASSYDSSYNEQFF. CDR3 DNA sequence: TGTGCCAGCAGCTACGATAGCTCCTACAATGAGCAGTTCTTC.

V and J are TRBV6-5 and TRBJ2-7; D is ambiguous. The CDR3 runs to 11 residues. Germline CDR1 MNHEY, CDR2 SVGAGI. V gave up 5 bases and J gave up 7 bases, with 9 bases separating them. The DNA of the CDR3 is TGTGCCAGCAGTCGAGAAATGGAGCAGTACTTC. Translated, it gives CASSREMEQYF.

The chain has TRBV6-5 and TRBJ2-7, with a possible D match to TRBD2 (5 bases). V was shortened by 8 bases and J by 6 bases, with 11 bases between the two germline ends. Germline loops: CDR1 MNHEY, CDR2 SVGAGI. The CDR3 consists of 11 residues. The CDR3 reads CASQRLGEQYF. The CDR3 nucleotides are TGTGCCAGCCAGCGGCTAGGCGAGCAGTACTTC.

This clone showed up just a few times. The chain joins TRBV9 to TRBJ1-1; D may be TRBD1 (5 bases). V gave up 3 bases and J gave up 0 bases, with 6 bases separating them. Germline V gives CDR1 SGDLS, CDR2 YYNGEE. The CDR3 is 13 amino acids. The CDR3 region has the DNA TGTGCCAGCAGCGGGACAATGAACACTGAAGCTTTCTTT. Encoded protein: CASSGTMNTEAFF. Full variable domain (remainder filled in from reference TRBV9 and TRBJ1-1): DSGVTQTPKHLITATGQRVTLRCSPRSGDLSVYWYQQSLDQGLQFLIQYYNGEERAKGNILERFSAQQFPDLHSELNLSSLELGDSALYFCASSGTMNTEAFFGQGTRLTVV.

The chain recombines TRBV11-1 with TRBJ2-5, with D possibly being TRBD1 (6 bases). Germline values: CDR1 SGHAT, CDR2 FQDESV (reference sequence). Trimming stripped 5 bases from V and 0 bases from J, with 13 bases between. The length of the CDR3 is 15 residues. CDR3 coding DNA: TGTGCCAGCAGCAGAACAGGGAACTACCAAGAGACCCAGTACTTC. Amino acids: CASSRTGNYQETQYF.

This clone was observed a handful of times. The rearrangement joins TRBV10-3 to TRBJ2-1, with D uncertain. V lost 6 bases to trimming and J lost 4 bases, with 10 bases between them. The length of the CDR3 is 13 residues. Germline CDR1 is ENHRY and CDR2 is SYGVKD. The CDR3 is CAISPSTYNEQFF. The DNA for the CDR3 is TGTGCCATCAGCCCCTCAACTTACAATGAGCAGTTCTTC.

This clone is a singleton in its sample. This chain uses TRBV10-3 with TRBJ1-5; 8 positions agree with TRBD1. The CDR3 totals 13 residues. Germline V gene lookup returns CDR1 ENHRY and CDR2 SYGVKD. V shed 7 bases and J 7 bases; nucleotides not matched to a gene: 6. CDR3 in amino acids: CAIIGQGLQPQHF. In nucleotides, the CDR3 is TGTGCCATCATAGGACAGGGACTCCAGCCCCAGCATTTT.

This clone was detected a few times. The genes are TRBV18 and TRBJ2-2; maybe TRBD1 (5 bases). The CDR3 length is 14 residues. Germline V gene data show CDR1 as KGHSH and CDR2 as LQKENI. V was shortened by 3 bases and J by 3 bases, with 8 bases between the two germline ends. The CDR3 bases are TGTGCCAGCTCACCCCAGGGTGACACCGGGGAGCTGTTTTTT. Translating gives CASSPQGDTGELFF.

V is TRBV2 and J is TRBJ1-5; tentatively, D is TRBD1 (6 bases). V dropped 6 bases and J dropped 3 bases, with 12 bases sitting between them. The CDR3 totals 14 residues. Per germline, CDR1 SNHLY and CDR2 FYNNEI. The CDR3: CASRIDRSNQPQHF. The CDR3 coding sequence is TGTGCCAGCAGGATTGACAGGTCCAATCAGCCCCAGCATTTT. The whole variable domain, remainder taken from reference TRBV2 and TRBJ1-5, is EPEVTQTPSHQVTQMGQEVILRCVPISNHLYFYWYRQILGQKVEFLVSFYNNEISEKSEIFDDQFSVERPDGSNFTLKIRSTKLEDSAMYFCASRIDRSNQPQHFGDGTRLSIL.

This clone was recorded once. The V gene is TRBV3-1 (or the pseudogene TRBV3-2), the J gene TRBJ1-1; D remains unclear. Trimming cost V 0 bases and J 0 bases, with 2 bases left between them. Germline V lookup: CDR1 LGHDT, CDR2 YNNKEL (reference sequence). This CDR3 has 13 amino acids. The CDR3 DNA sequence: TGTGCCAGCAGCCAAGACCTGAACACTGAAGCTTTCTTT. It encodes CASSQDLNTEAFF.

V gene TRBV3-1 (or the pseudogene TRBV3-2) combines with J gene TRBJ2-2; D might be TRBD1 (5 bases). Between the trimmed V and J ends, which lost 4 bases and 10 bases, there was a span of 10 bases. The CDR3 extends over 12 amino acids. Germline V gene lookup returns CDR1 LGHDT and CDR2 YNNKEL (reference sequence). The DNA of the CDR3 is TGTGCCAGCAGCCGACAGAACGCGGAGCTGTTTTTT. This encodes CASSRQNAELFF.

This clone was found a few times. V and J are TRBV12-3 or TRBV12-4 and TRBJ1-2; D not resolved. The V end was cut by 1 base, the J end by 7 bases, with 7 bases between. The CDR3 covers 12 residues. CDR3 loop: CASSLGGIGYTF. CDR3 DNA sequence: TGTGCCAGCAGTTTAGGGGGTATTGGCTACACCTTC.

The chain employs TRBV18 and TRBJ2-3; 9 positions match TRBD1. Germline V lookup: CDR1 KGHSH, CDR2 LQKENI. Trimming at V came to 3 bases and at J to 0 bases, leaving 4 bases not matched to a gene. This CDR3 is built from 16 residues. CDR3 in DNA: TGTGCCAGCTCACCGGACAGGGGAGGAAGCACAGATACGCAGTATTTT. As protein: CASSPDRGGSTDTQYF.

The chain has TRBV7-6 and TRBJ2-7, with 9 bases aligning to TRBD2. The CDR3 consists of 15 residues. The junction had 4 bases not matched to a gene; V was cut back by 0 bases and J by 4 bases. Germline-derived CDR1 and CDR2 are SGHVS and FNYEAQ. The CDR3 coding sequence is TGTGCCAGCAGCTTAGCGCCTAGCGGGGATTACGAGCAGTACTTC. Amino acid sequence: CASSLAPSGDYEQYF. Combining the CDR3 with reference TRBV7-6 and TRBJ2-7 gives the whole variable domain GAGVSQSPRYKVTKRGQDVALRCDPISGHVSLYWYRQALGQGPEFLTYFNYEAQQDKSGLPNDRFSAERPEGSISTLTIQRTEQRDSAMYRCASSLAPSGDYEQYFGPGTRLTVT.

V usage is TRBV30 and J usage is TRBJ1-6, with D possibly being TRBD1 (5 bases). Germline V CDR1 and CDR2: GTSNPN, SVGIG (reference sequence). This CDR3 has 14 residues. The ends were cut back, 0 bases at V and 8 bases at J, with 11 bases in the middle. The CDR3: CAWSVLAGDSPLHF. In nucleotides, the CDR3 is TGTGCCTGGAGTGTATTGGCGGGGGATTCACCCCTCCACTTT. Filled out from reference TRBV30 and TRBJ1-6, the complete variable domain reads SQTIHQWPATLVQPVGSPLSLECTVEGTSNPNLYWYRQAAGRGLQLLFYSVGIGQISSEVPQNLSASRPQDRQFILSSKKLLLSDSGFYLCAWSVLAGDSPLHFGNGTRLTVT.

There are a few counts of this clone. This chain joins TRBV7-2 and TRBJ1-1; a possible D gene is TRBD1 (5 bases). This CDR3 region has 15 residues. The V and J ends lost 9 bases and 8 bases respectively, with 25 bases between them. The V gene's germline CDR1 is SGHTA and CDR2 FQGNSA. CDR3 sequence: CASQVLSGGLAEAFF. CDR3 nucleotide sequence: TGTGCCAGTCAAGTCCTTTCTGGGGGACTCGCCGAAGCTTTCTTT. Together with reference TRBV7-2 and TRBJ1-1, the CDR3 gives the full variable domain: GAGVSQSPSNKVTEKGKDVELRCDPISGHTALYWYRQSLGQGLEFLIYFQGNSAPDKSGLPSDRFSAERTGGSVSTLTIQRTQQEDSAVYLCASQVLSGGLAEAFFGQGTRLTVV.

V is TRBV6-5 and J is TRBJ1-2; D gene ambiguous. The CDR3 runs to 13 residues. V was clipped by 6 bases and J by 2 bases, with 10 bases between them. CDR1 and CDR2 (germline): MNHEY, SVGAGI. For the CDR3, the DNA is TGTGCCAGCAGAAAACAGCAAAACTATGGCTACACCTTC. This gives the protein CASRKQQNYGYTF.

The chain is built from TRBV16 and TRBJ1-6, with a tentative D call TRBD1 (5 bases). The CDR3 covers 16 residues. In germline, CDR1 is KGHSY, CDR2 FQNENV. V lost 4 bases and J 7 bases, leaving 17 bases between the germline ends. Here the CDR3 reads CASSPPDGWGNSPLHF. In DNA form, the CDR3 reads TGTGCCAGCAGCCCTCCAGACGGGTGGGGGAATTCACCCCTCCACTTT.

The chain is built from TRBV4-2 and TRBJ2-1; D might be TRBD2 (6 bases). There are 14 residues in the CDR3. The V gene's germline CDR1 is LGHNA and CDR2 YNFKEQ. V lost 0 bases and J lost 11, with 14 bases in between. CDR3: CASSQEGRGRQQFF. CDR3 in DNA: TGTGCCAGCAGCCAAGAAGGACGGGGGAGACAGCAGTTCTTC.

The gene calls are TRBV3-1 (or the pseudogene TRBV3-2) and TRBJ1-1; D not resolved. The CDR3 length is 15 residues. Trimming removed 3 bases from V and 5 bases from J, with 16 bases in between. Germline lookup yields CDR1 LGHDT and CDR2 YNNKEL (reference sequence). In nucleotides, the CDR3 is TGTGCCAGCAGCCACCCCTGGGTGGGAGAGACTGAAGCTTTCTTT. It specifies CASSHPWVGETEAFF.

The rearrangement joins TRBV7-3 to TRBJ1-1, with no clear D. The CDR3 is 14 amino acids. The ends were cut back, 2 bases at V and 1 base at J, with 8 bases in the middle. CDR1 and CDR2 (germline): SGHTA, FQGTGA. CDR3 amino acids: CASSLQAGNTEAFF. The CDR3 nucleotides read TGTGCCAGCAGCTTACAGGCAGGGAACACTGAAGCTTTCTTT.

This clone was detected only a few times. This rearrangement joins TRBV12-5 to TRBJ1-1; 7 bases are a match to TRBD1. CDR1 is LGHNT and CDR2 is FRNRAP in the germline V gene. Germline trimming cut 1 base from V and 0 bases from J; bases unmatched to any gene: 11. The CDR3 covers 18 residues. This CDR3 is CASGLDRQGFRMNTEAFF. In DNA form, the CDR3 reads TGTGCTAGTGGTTTGGACCGACAGGGCTTTAGGATGAACACTGAAGCTTTCTTT.

This CDR3 is CASSLGYSVSRFQETQYF. CDR3 sequence (DNA): TGTGCCAGCAGCTTGGGGTATTCGGTCAGCCGATTCCAAGAGACCCAGTACTTC. The V call is TRBV11-3, the J call TRBJ2-5; D unresolved. The germline V gene encodes CDR1 SGHNT and CDR2 YENEEA. Trimming stripped 3 bases from V and 1 base from J, with 21 bases between. The CDR3 is 18 amino acids.

The CDR3 nucleotides read TGTGCCAGCAGTCCACTAGATGCTAGAGTTAACTATGGCTACACCTTC. This sequence encodes CASSPLDARVNYGYTF. This chain connects TRBV27 to TRBJ1-2; D unresolved. The CDR3 loop spans 16 amino acids. Germline values: CDR1 MNHEY, CDR2 SMNVEV (reference sequence). The V end was cut by 5 bases, the J end by 1 base, with 17 bases between.

The genes are TRBV6-6 and TRBJ1-2, with 7 bases fitting TRBD1. Germline values: CDR1 MNHNY, CDR2 SVGAGI (reference sequence). J was trimmed by 8 bases and V by 5 bases; bases with no gene match: 11. CDR3 size: 14 residues. CDR3 nucleotide sequence: TGTGCCAGCAGTGCCCGAGAAGGGGGCGACGGCTACACCTTC. It is translated as CASSAREGGDGYTF.